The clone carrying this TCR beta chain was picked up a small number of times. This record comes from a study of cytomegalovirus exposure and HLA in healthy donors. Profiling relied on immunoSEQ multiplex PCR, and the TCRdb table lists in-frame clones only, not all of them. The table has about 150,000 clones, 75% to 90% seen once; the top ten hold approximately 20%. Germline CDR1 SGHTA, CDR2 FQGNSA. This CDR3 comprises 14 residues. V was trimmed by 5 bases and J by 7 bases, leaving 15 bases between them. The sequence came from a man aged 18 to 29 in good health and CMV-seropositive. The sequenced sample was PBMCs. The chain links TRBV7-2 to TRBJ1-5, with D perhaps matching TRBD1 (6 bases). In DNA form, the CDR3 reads TGTGCCAGCAGCCGTGCAGGGGTAATACAGCCCCAGCATTTT. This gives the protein CASSRAGVIQPQHF.